This T cell receptor beta chain appears in the sequencing data of a study of molecular identifiers for immune sequencing clone quantification. The CDR3 covers 14 residues. The V end was cut by 2 bases, the J end by 3 bases, with 12 bases between. Germline values: CDR1 DFQATT, CDR2 SNEGSKA (reference sequence). TCRdb independently ran MiXCR on the PCR reads; one entry per CDR3 protein. The table records a few hundred thousand distinct CDR3 sequences, about 23% of them present only once. The V and J genes are TRBV20-1 and TRBJ2-3, with D hard to call. This TCR derives from a human donor in good health. Some libraries in this study had Jurkat cell RNA spiked in. The sequenced material came from naive CD8+ T cells from blood, with Jurkat cell RNA spiked in. Indicated subset: FACS-sorted CD8+CD4-CCR7+CD45RA+ naive T cells. The CDR3 loop reads CSARCRDRTDTQYF. The CDR3, as DNA: TGCAGTGCTAGATGCAGAGATAGGACAGATACGCAGTATTTT.